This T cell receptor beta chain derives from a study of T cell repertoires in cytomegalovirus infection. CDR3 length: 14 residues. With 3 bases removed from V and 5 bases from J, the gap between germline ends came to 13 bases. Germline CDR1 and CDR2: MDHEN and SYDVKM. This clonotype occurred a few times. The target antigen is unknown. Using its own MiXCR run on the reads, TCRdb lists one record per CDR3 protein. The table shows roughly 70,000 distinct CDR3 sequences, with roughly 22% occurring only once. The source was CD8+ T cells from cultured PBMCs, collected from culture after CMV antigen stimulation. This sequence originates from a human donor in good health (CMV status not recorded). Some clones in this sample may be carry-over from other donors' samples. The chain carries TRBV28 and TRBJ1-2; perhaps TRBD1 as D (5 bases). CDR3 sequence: CASSFGVGGYGYTF. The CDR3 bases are TGTGCCAGCAGTTTCGGAGTGGGGGGATATGGCTACACCTTC.